These T cell receptor beta chains were read from a single sample in a study of blood T cell repertoires in COVID-19. Libraries were prepared by immunoSEQ multiplex PCR; TCRdb keeps only in-frame clonotypes and omits some of them. Seen here are 290,000 or so clones, roughly 80% observed once, and the top ten hold approximately 5%. Sequencing was done on a sample of PBMCs or T cells enriched from blood (not recorded which). These receptors originate from a middle-aged man who had been exposed to COVID-19. Both conserved end residues are part of each CDR3.

J gene: TRBJ1-1
V gene: TRBV2
CDR3 length: 12
CDR3 protein: CASADANTEAFF

J gene: TRBJ2-7
V gene: TRBV7-6
CDR3 length: 15
CDR3 protein: CASSSGTGVGREQYF

J gene: TRBJ2-5
V gene: TRBV18
CDR3 length: 13
CDR3 protein: CASSEGAQETQYF

J gene: TRBJ2-1
V gene: TRBV7-3
CDR3 length: 13
CDR3 protein: CATSTSGYNEQFF

J gene: TRBJ2-7
V gene: TRBV3-1/TRBV3-2
CDR3 length: 17
CDR3 protein: CASSQGVMGQATYEQYF

J gene: TRBJ1-1
V gene: TRBV19
CDR3 length: 15
CDR3 protein: CASSIDLRAGGAAFF

J gene: TRBJ1-3
V gene: TRBV6-4
CDR3 length: 18
CDR3 protein: CASTVVPRVLFSGNTIYF

J gene: TRBJ2-7
V gene: TRBV19
CDR3 length: 14
CDR3 protein: CASSIKLATYEQYF

J gene: TRBJ2-5
V gene: TRBV21-1
CDR3 length: 14
CDR3 protein: CALGGRSGRFAQYF

J gene: TRBJ2-1
V gene: TRBV10-2
CDR3 length: 12
CDR3 protein: CASSDMAAGQFF

J gene: TRBJ2-3
V gene: TRBV5-8
CDR3 length: 12
CDR3 protein: CASSPDRDTQYF

J gene: TRBJ2-5
V gene: TRBV6-6
CDR3 length: 14
CDR3 protein: CASRLTGTGETQYF

J gene: TRBJ2-5
V gene: TRBV5-1
CDR3 length: 13
CDR3 protein: CATRTSDQETQYF

J gene: TRBJ1-5
V gene: TRBV7-8
CDR3 length: 15
CDR3 protein: CASSSTAGGDQPQHF

J gene: TRBJ2-5
V gene: TRBV24-1
CDR3 length: 12
CDR3 protein: CATSTQGETQYF

J gene: TRBJ1-2
V gene: TRBV5-1
CDR3 length: 13
CDR3 protein: CASSYQVDNGYTF